The rows below give T cell receptor beta chains drawn from one sample of a study of prognosis after radiotherapy for stage I lung cancer. TCRdb ran MiXCR on the multiplex PCR reads and lists one entry per CDR3 protein. The sample includes 23,000 or so distinct CDR3 sequences, approximately 35% of them seen just once. Sequenced material: PBMCs, taken before or after stereotactic body radiation therapy (not recorded which). These receptors came from a donor aged 50 or older with non-small cell lung cancer. Each CDR3 is given with its conserved first and last residue. A D gene is named only where the DNA matches it firmly. Expanded clones are given a class, and other clones once, few, many or no size at all.

len: 15; d_gene: -; j_gene: TRBJ2-7; abundance: -; v_gene: TRBV11-1; CDR3aa: CASSRESGGYYEQYF; CDR3nt: TGTGCCAGCAGTCGAGAATCTGGGGGTTACTACGAGCAGTACTTC
len: 16; d_gene: TRBD2; j_gene: TRBJ2-7; abundance: few; v_gene: TRBV5-4; CDR3aa: CASSLATSGGIYEQYF; CDR3nt: TGTGCCAGCAGCTTGGCGACTAGCGGGGGGATCTACGAGCAGTACTTC
len: 16; d_gene: TRBD1; j_gene: TRBJ2-7; abundance: many; v_gene: TRBV4-1; CDR3aa: CASSQLSGQGAREQYF; CDR3nt: TGCGCCAGCAGCCAACTGTCGGGACAGGGGGCTCGCGAGCAGTACTTC
len: 13; d_gene: TRBD1; j_gene: TRBJ1-4; abundance: -; v_gene: TRBV30; CDR3aa: CAWKTGTGEKLFF; CDR3nt: TGTGCCTGGAAGACAGGGACGGGTGAAAAACTGTTTTTT
len: 15; d_gene: -; j_gene: TRBJ2-7; abundance: many; v_gene: TRBV7-9; CDR3aa: CASSLSGEPLREQYF; CDR3nt: TGTGCCAGCAGCCTTTCGGGAGAGCCCCTACGCGAGCAGTACTTC
len: 15; d_gene: -; j_gene: TRBJ2-3; abundance: many; v_gene: TRBV13; CDR3aa: CASSRHEATTDTQYF; CDR3nt: TGTGCCAGCAGCCGACATGAGGCGACCACAGATACGCAGTATTTT
len: 14; d_gene: -; j_gene: TRBJ2-1; abundance: many; v_gene: TRBV7-2; CDR3aa: CASTPTVGLREQFF; CDR3nt: TGTGCCAGCACCCCAACGGTGGGGCTCCGTGAGCAGTTCTTC
len: 15; d_gene: -; j_gene: TRBJ2-7; abundance: -; v_gene: TRBV20-1; CDR3aa: CSARAQARGFYEQYF; CDR3nt: TGCAGTGCTAGGGCACAGGCACGAGGTTTCTACGAGCAGTACTTC
len: 16; d_gene: TRBD2; j_gene: TRBJ2-4; abundance: -; v_gene: TRBV20-1; CDR3aa: CSARDPTSGSQSIQYF; CDR3nt: TGCAGTGCTAGAGACCCCACTAGCGGGAGTCAAAGCATTCAGTACTTC
len: 14; d_gene: TRBD1; j_gene: TRBJ2-7; abundance: -; v_gene: TRBV12-3/TRBV12-4; CDR3aa: CASSSGTGASEQYF; CDR3nt: TGTGCCAGCAGTTCCGGAACAGGGGCAAGCGAGCAGTACTTC
len: 19; d_gene: TRBD2; j_gene: TRBJ2-1; abundance: -; v_gene: TRBV12-5; CDR3aa: CASGLVGTQRDRSYNEQFF; CDR3nt: TGTGCTAGTGGTTTAGTTGGTACTCAGCGGGATCGTTCCTACAATGAGCAGTTCTTC
len: 15; d_gene: -; j_gene: TRBJ1-4; abundance: -; v_gene: TRBV12-3/TRBV12-4; CDR3aa: CASRDAGRMNEKLFF; CDR3nt: TGTGCCAGCAGGGACGCGGGACGGATGAATGAAAAACTGTTTTTT
len: 15; d_gene: TRBD1; j_gene: TRBJ1-4; abundance: few; v_gene: TRBV12-3/TRBV12-4; CDR3aa: CASLFDQGANEKLFF; CDR3nt: TGTGCCAGCCTATTCGATCAGGGGGCTAATGAAAAACTGTTTTTT
len: 15; d_gene: -; j_gene: TRBJ1-5; abundance: many; v_gene: TRBV5-1; CDR3aa: CASSLAGNSNQPQHF; CDR3nt: TGCGCCAGCAGCTTGGCAGGAAATAGCAATCAGCCCCAGCATTTT
len: 15; d_gene: -; j_gene: TRBJ2-2; abundance: -; v_gene: TRBV27; CDR3aa: CASHLVGLPTGELFF; CDR3nt: TGTGCCAGCCATCTTGTAGGACTACCCACCGGGGAGCTGTTTTTC
len: 14; d_gene: -; j_gene: TRBJ1-3; abundance: -; v_gene: TRBV19; CDR3aa: CASAKTFSGNTIHF; CDR3nt: TGTGCCAGTGCAAAGACCTTCTCTGGAAACACCATACATTTT
len: 16; d_gene: -; j_gene: TRBJ2-3; abundance: many; v_gene: TRBV5-1; CDR3aa: CASSLVVRGQADTQYF; CDR3nt: TGCGCCAGCAGCTTGGTTGTGCGGGGACAAGCAGATACGCAGTATTTT
len: 15; d_gene: -; j_gene: TRBJ1-5; abundance: -; v_gene: TRBV19; CDR3aa: CASSIKGGIGQPQHF; CDR3nt: TGTGCCAGTAGTATCAAGGGGGGAATCGGTCAGCCCCAGCATTTT
len: 13; d_gene: -; j_gene: TRBJ2-5; abundance: many; v_gene: TRBV19; CDR3aa: CASSISGQETQYF; CDR3nt: TGTGCCAGTAGTATATCAGGGCAGGAGACCCAGTACTTC
len: 15; d_gene: TRBD2; j_gene: TRBJ2-7; abundance: -; v_gene: TRBV7-2; CDR3aa: CASIIGLASTYEQYF; CDR3nt: TGTGCCAGCATAATAGGACTAGCGTCAACCTACGAGCAGTACTTC
len: 17; d_gene: TRBD1; j_gene: TRBJ2-3; abundance: -; v_gene: TRBV24-1; CDR3aa: CATSDPSPGQGTHMQYF; CDR3nt: TGTGCCACCAGTGACCCTTCCCCGGGACAGGGGACCCATATGCAGTATTTT
len: 15; d_gene: -; j_gene: TRBJ1-3; abundance: -; v_gene: TRBV7-2; CDR3aa: CASSLRAGSGNTIYF; CDR3nt: TGTGCCAGCAGCTTAAGGGCCGGCTCTGGAAACACCATATATTTT
len: 17; d_gene: -; j_gene: TRBJ1-4; abundance: many; v_gene: TRBV6-1; CDR3aa: CASSPLGASATNEKLFF; CDR3nt: TGTGCCAGCAGCCCCCTCGGGGCTAGTGCAACTAATGAAAAACTGTTTTTT
len: 15; d_gene: TRBD2; j_gene: TRBJ2-5; abundance: -; v_gene: TRBV6-1; CDR3aa: CASSELAGGQETQYF; CDR3nt: TGTGCCAGCAGTGAACTAGCGGGGGGTCAAGAGACCCAGTACTTC
len: 11; d_gene: -; j_gene: TRBJ2-7; abundance: -; v_gene: TRBV6-1; CDR3aa: CASTGTYEHYF; CDR3nt: TGTGCCAGCACGGGGACCTACGAGCATTACTTC
len: 14; d_gene: -; j_gene: TRBJ2-5; abundance: many; v_gene: TRBV7-9; CDR3aa: CASSRQGGQETQYF; CDR3nt: TGTGCCAGCAGCCGACAGGGAGGACAAGAGACCCAGTACTTC
len: 14; d_gene: -; j_gene: TRBJ1-1; abundance: many; v_gene: TRBV13; CDR3aa: CASSRTGLSTEAFF; CDR3nt: TGTGCCAGCAGCCGTACAGGGTTGAGCACTGAAGCTTTCTTT
len: 15; d_gene: -; j_gene: TRBJ1-5; abundance: -; v_gene: TRBV6-2/TRBV6-3; CDR3aa: CASSYIGQLNQPQHF; CDR3nt: TGTGCCAGCAGTTATATTGGACAGCTTAATCAGCCCCAGCATTTT
len: 14; d_gene: TRBD1; j_gene: TRBJ2-2; abundance: many; v_gene: TRBV2; CDR3aa: CASKSGTGAGELFF; CDR3nt: TGTGCCAGCAAATCCGGGACAGGGGCCGGGGAGCTGTTTTTT
len: 13; d_gene: -; j_gene: TRBJ2-5; abundance: many; v_gene: TRBV7-8; CDR3aa: CASSLVGQETQYF; CDR3nt: TGTGCCAGCAGCTTAGTAGGCCAAGAGACCCAGTACTTC
len: 13; d_gene: -; j_gene: TRBJ2-2; abundance: -; v_gene: TRBV7-2; CDR3aa: CASREGLTGELFF; CDR3nt: TGTGCCAGCCGCGAGGGTTTGACCGGGGAGCTGTTTTTT
len: 17; d_gene: -; j_gene: TRBJ2-2; abundance: few; v_gene: TRBV10-3; CDR3aa: CAISDPTRCGSTGELFF; CDR3nt: TGTGCCATCAGTGACCCGACCAGGTGCGGTAGCACCGGGGAGCTGTTTTTT
len: 14; d_gene: -; j_gene: TRBJ1-4; abundance: -; v_gene: TRBV4-3; CDR3aa: CASSDGLREEKLFF; CDR3nt: TGCGCCAGCAGCGACGGGCTCCGGGAGGAAAAACTGTTTTTT
len: 16; d_gene: -; j_gene: TRBJ2-1; abundance: many; v_gene: TRBV19; CDR3aa: CASSPGRHFSYNEQFF; CDR3nt: TGTGCCAGTTCACCGGGACGGCACTTCTCCTACAATGAGCAGTTCTTC
len: 11; d_gene: -; j_gene: TRBJ2-7; abundance: once; v_gene: TRBV20-1; CDR3aa: CSASPWFEQYF; CDR3nt: TGCAGTGCTAGCCCCTGGTTCGAGCAGTACTTC
len: 13; d_gene: -; j_gene: TRBJ2-5; abundance: many; v_gene: TRBV27; CDR3aa: CASSFKSSETQYF; CDR3nt: TGTGCCAGCAGTTTCAAGTCTTCCGAGACCCAGTACTTC
len: 18; d_gene: TRBD2; j_gene: TRBJ2-2; abundance: -; v_gene: TRBV20-1; CDR3aa: CSATPWTSERTNTGELFF; CDR3nt: TGCAGTGCTACGCCTTGGACTAGCGAGAGAACGAACACCGGGGAGCTGTTTTTT
len: 19; d_gene: TRBD2; j_gene: TRBJ2-3; abundance: many; v_gene: TRBV4-2; CDR3aa: CASSQEYGTSGSSTDTQYF; CDR3nt: TGTGCCAGCAGCCAAGAATATGGGACTAGCGGGTCTAGCACAGATACGCAGTATTTT